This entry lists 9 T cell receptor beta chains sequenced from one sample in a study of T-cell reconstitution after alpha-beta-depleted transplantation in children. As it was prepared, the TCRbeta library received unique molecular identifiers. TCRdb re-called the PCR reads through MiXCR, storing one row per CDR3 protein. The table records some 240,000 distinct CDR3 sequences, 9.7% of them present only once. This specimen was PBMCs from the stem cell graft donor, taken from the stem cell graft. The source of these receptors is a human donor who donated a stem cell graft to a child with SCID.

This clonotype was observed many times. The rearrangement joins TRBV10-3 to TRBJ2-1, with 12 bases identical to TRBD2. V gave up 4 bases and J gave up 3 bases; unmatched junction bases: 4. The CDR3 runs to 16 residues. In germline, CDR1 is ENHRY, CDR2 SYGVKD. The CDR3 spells CAISGTSGAIYNEQFF. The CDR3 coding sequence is TGTGCCATCAGTGGGACTAGCGGGGCGATCTACAATGAGCAGTTCTTC.

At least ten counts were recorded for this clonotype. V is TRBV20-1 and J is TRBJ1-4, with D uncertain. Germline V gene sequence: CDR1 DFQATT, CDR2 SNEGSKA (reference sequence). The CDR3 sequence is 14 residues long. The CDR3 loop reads CSAIIDGSNEKLFF. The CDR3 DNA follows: TGCAGCGCAATAATTGATGGATCTAATGAAAAACTGTTTTTT.

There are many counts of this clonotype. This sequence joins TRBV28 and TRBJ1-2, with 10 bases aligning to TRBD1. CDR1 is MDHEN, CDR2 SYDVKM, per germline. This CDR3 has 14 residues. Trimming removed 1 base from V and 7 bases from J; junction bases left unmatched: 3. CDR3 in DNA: TGTGCCAGCAGTTTATTGGGACAGGGGAGTGGCTACACCTTC. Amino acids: CASSLLGQGSGYTF.

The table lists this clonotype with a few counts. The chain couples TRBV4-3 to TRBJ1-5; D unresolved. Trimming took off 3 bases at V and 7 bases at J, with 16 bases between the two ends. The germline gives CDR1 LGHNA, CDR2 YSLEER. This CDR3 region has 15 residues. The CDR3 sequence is CASSQVGAPSQPQHF. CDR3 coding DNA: TGCGCCAGCAGCCAGGTAGGAGCCCCAAGCCAGCCCCAGCATTTT.

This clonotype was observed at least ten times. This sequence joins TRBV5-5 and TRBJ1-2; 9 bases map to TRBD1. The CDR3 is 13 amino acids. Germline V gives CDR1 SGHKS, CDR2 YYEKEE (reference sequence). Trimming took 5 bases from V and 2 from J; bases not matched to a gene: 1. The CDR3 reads CASRGQGNYGYTF. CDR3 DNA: TGTGCCAGCAGGGGACAGGGAAACTATGGCTACACCTTC.

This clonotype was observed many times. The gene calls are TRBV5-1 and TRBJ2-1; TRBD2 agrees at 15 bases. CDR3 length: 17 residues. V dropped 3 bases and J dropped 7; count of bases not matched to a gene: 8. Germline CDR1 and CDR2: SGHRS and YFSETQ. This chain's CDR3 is CASSWAGLAGGMNEQFF. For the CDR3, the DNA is TGCGCCAGCAGCTGGGCCGGACTAGCGGGGGGGATGAATGAGCAGTTCTTC.

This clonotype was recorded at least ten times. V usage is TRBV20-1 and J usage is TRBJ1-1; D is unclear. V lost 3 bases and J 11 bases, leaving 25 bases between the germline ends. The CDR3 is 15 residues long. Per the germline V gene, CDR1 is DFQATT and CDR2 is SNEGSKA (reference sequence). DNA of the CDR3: TGCAGTGCTAGTGCGGGGATCCGAGTGGCCCTGAAGGCTTTCTTT. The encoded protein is CSASAGIRVALKAFF.

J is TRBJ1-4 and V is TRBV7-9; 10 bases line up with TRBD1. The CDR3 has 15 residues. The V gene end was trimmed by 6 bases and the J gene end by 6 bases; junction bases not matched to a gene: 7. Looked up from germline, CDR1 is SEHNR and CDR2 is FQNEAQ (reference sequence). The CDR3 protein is CASSGTGEEDEKLFF. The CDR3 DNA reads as TGTGCCAGCAGTGGGACAGGGGAGGAGGATGAAAAACTGTTTTTT.

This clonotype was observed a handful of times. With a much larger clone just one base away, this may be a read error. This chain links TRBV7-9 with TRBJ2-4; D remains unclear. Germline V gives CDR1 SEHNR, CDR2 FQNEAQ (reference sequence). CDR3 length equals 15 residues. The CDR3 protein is CASSLAQAGKNIQSF. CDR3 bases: TGTGCCAGCAGCTTAGCGCAGGCAGGCAAAAACATTCAGTCCTTC.